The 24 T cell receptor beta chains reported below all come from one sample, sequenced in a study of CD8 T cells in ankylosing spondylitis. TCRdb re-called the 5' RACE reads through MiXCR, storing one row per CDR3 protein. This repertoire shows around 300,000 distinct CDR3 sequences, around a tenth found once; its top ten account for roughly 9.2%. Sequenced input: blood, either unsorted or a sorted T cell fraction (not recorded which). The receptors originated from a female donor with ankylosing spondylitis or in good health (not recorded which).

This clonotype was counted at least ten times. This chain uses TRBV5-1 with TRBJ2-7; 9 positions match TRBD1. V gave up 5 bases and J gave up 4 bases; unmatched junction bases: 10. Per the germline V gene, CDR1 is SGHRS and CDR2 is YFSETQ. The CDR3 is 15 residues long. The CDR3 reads CASSAGTGLQYEQYF. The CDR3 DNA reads TGCGCCAGCAGTGCCGGGACAGGGCTTCAGTACGAGCAGTACTTC.

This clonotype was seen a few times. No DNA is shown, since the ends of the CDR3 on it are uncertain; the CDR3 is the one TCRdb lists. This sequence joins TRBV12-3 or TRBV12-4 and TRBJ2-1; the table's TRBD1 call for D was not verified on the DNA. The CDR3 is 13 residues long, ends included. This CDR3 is CASSFGQGAAWFF.

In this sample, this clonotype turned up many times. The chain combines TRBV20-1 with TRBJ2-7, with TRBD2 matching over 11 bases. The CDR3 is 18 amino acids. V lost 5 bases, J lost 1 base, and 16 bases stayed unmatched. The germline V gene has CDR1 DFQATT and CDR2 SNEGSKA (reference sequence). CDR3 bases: TGCAGTGCTCGCTTGGGACTAGCGGCGATGACAACTTCCTACGAGCAGTACTTC. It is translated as CSARLGLAAMTTSYEQYF.

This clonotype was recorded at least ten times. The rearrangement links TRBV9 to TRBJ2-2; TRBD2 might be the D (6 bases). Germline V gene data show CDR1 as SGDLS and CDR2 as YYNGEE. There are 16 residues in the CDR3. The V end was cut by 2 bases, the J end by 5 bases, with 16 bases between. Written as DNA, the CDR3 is TGTGCCAGCAGCGTCGGAGGAGGGGTTGAGACCGGGGAGCTGTTTTTT. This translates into CASSVGGGVETGELFF. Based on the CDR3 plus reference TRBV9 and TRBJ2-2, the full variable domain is DSGVTQTPKHLITATGQRVTLRCSPRSGDLSVYWYQQSLDQGLQFLIQYYNGEERAKGNILERFSAQQFPDLHSELNLSSLELGDSALYFCASSVGGGVETGELFFGEGSRLTVL.

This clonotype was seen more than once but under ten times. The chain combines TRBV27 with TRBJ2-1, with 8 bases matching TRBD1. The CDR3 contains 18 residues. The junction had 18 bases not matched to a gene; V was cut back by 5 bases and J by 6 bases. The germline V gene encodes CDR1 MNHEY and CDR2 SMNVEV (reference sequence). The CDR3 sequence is CASSNYYRSSTGVNEQFF. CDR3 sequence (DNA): TGTGCCAGCAGTAATTATTACAGATCCTCGACAGGGGTCAATGAGCAGTTCTTC.

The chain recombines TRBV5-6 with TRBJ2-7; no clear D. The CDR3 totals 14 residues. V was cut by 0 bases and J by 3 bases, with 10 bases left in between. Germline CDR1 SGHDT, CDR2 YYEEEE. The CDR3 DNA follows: TGTGCCAGCAGCTTGGTTGTTGTGGGCTACGAGCAGTACTTC. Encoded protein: CASSLVVVGYEQYF.

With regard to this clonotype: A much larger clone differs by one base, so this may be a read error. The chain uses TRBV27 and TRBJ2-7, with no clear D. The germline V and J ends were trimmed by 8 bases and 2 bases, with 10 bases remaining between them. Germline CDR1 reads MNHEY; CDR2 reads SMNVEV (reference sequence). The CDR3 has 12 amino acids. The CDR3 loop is CASGVTAYEQYF. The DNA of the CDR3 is TGTGCCAGCGGGGTCACAGCCTACGAGCAGTACTTC.

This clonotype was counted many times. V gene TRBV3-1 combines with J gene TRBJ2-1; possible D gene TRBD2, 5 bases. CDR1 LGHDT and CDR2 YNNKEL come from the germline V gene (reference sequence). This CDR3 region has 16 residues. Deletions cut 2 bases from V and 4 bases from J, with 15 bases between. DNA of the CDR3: TGTGCCAGCAGCCAATTTAGCTGGGAGAGTTACAATGAGCAGTTCTTC. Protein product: CASSQFSWESYNEQFF.

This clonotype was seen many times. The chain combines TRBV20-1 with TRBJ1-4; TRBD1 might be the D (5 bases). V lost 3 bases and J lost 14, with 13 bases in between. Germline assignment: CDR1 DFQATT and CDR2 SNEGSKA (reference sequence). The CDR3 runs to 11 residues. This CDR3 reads CSASRGLSLFF. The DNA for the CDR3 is TGCAGTGCTAGTCGGGGGTTATCCCTGTTTTTT.

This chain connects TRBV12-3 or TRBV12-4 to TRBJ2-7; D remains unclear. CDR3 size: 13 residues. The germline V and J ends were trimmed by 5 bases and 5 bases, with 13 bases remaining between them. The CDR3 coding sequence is TGTGCCAGCAGTACCTGGAATTTGGACGAGCAGTACTTC. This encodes CASSTWNLDEQYF.

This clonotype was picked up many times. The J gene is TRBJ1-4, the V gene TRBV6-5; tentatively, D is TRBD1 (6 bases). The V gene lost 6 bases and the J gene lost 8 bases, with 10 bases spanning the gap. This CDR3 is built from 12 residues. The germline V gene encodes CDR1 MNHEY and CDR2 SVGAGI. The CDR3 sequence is CASSQRGEKLFF. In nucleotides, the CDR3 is TGTGCCAGCAGCCAGAGGGGGGAAAAACTGTTTTTT.

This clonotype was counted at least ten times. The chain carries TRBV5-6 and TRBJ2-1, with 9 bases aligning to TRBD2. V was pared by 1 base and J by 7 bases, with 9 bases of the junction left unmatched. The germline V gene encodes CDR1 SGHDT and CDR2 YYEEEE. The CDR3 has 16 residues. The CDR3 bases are TGTGCCAGCAGCTTGTTAGCGGGAGCCGGCTATAATGAGCAGTTCTTC. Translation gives CASSLLAGAGYNEQFF.

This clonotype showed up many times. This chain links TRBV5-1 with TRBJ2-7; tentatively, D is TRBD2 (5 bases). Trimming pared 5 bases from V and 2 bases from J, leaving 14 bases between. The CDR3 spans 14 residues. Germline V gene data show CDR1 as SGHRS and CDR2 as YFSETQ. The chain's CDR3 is CASREFRDPYEQYF. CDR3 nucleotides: TGCGCCAGCAGGGAATTTCGGGATCCCTACGAGCAGTACTTC.

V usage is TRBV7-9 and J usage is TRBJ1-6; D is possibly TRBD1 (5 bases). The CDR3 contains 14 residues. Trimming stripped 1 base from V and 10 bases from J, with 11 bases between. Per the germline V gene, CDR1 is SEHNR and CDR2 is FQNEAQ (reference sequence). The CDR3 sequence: CASSLGQRGSPLHF. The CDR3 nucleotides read TGTGCCAGCAGCTTAGGACAGCGTGGCTCACCCCTCCACTTT.

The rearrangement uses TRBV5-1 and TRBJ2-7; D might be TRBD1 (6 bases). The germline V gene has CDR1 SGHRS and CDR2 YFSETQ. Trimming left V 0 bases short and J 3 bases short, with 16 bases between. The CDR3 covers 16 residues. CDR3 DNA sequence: TGCGCCAGCAGCTTGGCCCCGGGACACGATAACTACGAGCAGTACTTC. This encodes CASSLAPGHDNYEQYF.

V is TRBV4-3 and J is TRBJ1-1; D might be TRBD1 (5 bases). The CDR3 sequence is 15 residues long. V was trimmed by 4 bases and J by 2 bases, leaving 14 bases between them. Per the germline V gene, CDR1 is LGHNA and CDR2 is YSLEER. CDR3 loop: CASSPEARTNTEAFF. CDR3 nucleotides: TGCGCCAGCAGCCCCGAGGCACGGACAAACACTGAAGCTTTCTTT.

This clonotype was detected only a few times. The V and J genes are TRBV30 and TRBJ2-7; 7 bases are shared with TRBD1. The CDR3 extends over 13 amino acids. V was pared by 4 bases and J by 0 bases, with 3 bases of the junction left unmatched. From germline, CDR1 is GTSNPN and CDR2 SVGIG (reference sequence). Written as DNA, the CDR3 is TGTGCCTGGACCCCAGGGGGCTCCTACGAGCAGTACTTC. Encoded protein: CAWTPGGSYEQYF.

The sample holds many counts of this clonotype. The CDR3 DNA reads TGCAGTGCTAGAGTTTTGTCGGACAGGGTGAACGGGGAGCTGTTTTTT. It translates to CSARVLSDRVNGELFF. This sequence joins TRBV20-1 and TRBJ2-2; 8 nucleotides agree with TRBD1. The CDR3 is 16 residues long. Trimming at V came to 1 base and at J to 7 bases, leaving 11 bases not matched to a gene. CDR1 and CDR2 (germline): DFQATT, SNEGSKA (reference sequence).

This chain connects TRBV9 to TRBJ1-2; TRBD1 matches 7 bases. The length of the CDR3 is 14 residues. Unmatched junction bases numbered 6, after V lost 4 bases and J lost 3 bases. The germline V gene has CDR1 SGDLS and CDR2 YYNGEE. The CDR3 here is CASSLTTGDYGYTF. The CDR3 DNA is TGTGCCAGCAGCCTTACTACAGGGGACTATGGCTACACCTTC.

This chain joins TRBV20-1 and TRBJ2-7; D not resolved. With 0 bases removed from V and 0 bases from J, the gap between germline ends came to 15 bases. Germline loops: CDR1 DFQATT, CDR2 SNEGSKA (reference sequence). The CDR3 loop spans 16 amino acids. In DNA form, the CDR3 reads TGCAGTGCTAGAGATCTTGCCAGCCCGGACTCCTACGAGCAGTACTTC. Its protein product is CSARDLASPDSYEQYF.

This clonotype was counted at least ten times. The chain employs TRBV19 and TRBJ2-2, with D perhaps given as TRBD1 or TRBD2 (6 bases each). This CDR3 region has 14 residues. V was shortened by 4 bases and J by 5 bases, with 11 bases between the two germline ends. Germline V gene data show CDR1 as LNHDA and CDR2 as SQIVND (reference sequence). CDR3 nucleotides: TGTGCCAGTAGTAGGGGGGCCCGGACCGGGGAGCTGTTTTTT. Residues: CASSRGARTGELFF.

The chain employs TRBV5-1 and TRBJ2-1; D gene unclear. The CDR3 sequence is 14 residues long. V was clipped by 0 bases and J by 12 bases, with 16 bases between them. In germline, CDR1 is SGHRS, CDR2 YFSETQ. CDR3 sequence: CASSLETAVLGQFF. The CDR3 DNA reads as TGCGCCAGCAGCTTGGAGACGGCCGTTTTAGGGCAGTTCTTC.

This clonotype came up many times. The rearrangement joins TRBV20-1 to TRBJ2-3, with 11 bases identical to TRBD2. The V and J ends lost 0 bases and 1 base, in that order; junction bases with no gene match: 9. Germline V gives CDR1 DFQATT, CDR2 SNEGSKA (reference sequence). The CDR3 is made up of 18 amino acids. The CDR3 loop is CSARDRTSGSLGTDTQYF. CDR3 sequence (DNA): TGCAGTGCTAGAGATCGTACTAGCGGGAGTCTGGGCACAGATACGCAGTATTTT.

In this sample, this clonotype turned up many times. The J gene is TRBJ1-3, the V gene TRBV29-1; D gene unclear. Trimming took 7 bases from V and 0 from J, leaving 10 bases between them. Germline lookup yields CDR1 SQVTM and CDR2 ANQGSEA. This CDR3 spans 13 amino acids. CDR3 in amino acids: CSARHPSGNTIYF. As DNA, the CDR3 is TGCAGCGCACGACACCCCTCTGGAAACACCATATATTTT.